This TCR beta chain comes out of a study of T cells in Graves' hyperthyroidism and ophthalmopathy (dated by TCRdb to about 2019). Turning to the overall study: Peripheral blood was sampled at the time of initial diagnosis, prior to any treatment. A discovery cohort of around 100 patients, roughly 45 with Graves' ophthalmopathy and approximately 60 with stable Graves' hyperthyroidism, was used to find distinguishing TCR V-J signatures. Prospective prediction of ophthalmopathy was tested in an independent validation cohort of approximately 19 hyperthyroidism patients and some 17 patients who later progressed to ophthalmopathy. The 85 to 100 discovery patients were divided at random into training and test sets in a 7:3 ratio. In addition, the study compared T-cell repertoires in thyroid tissue and in blood from several Graves' hyperthyroidism patients. Once sampling was done, hyperthyroidism patients were given methimazole at a starting dose of 30 mg daily, whereas ophthalmopathy patients were given high-dose intravenous methylprednisolone. According to the paper, TCR Vbeta CDR3 sequencing was carried out on roughly 130 peripheral blood samples, which came from some 41 ophthalmopathy, roughly 75 hyperthyroidism and about 17 progressor patients.

Hyperthyroidism patients were aged 18 to 65 years and newly diagnosed, with disease duration of less than 2 months. Patients with uncontrolled infections, other autoimmune diseases, pregnancy or lactation were excluded. Diagnoses were established on the basis of clinical symptoms, serum thyroxine and TRAb, thyroid ultrasound, and orbital computed tomography. Blood from progressor patients was drawn when they were first diagnosed with hyperthyroidism, before any ophthalmopathy symptoms appeared. Ficoll-Paque density gradient centrifugation was used to isolate PBMCs from 9.5 to 10 ml of fresh peripheral blood. Patients classed as progressors first received a Graves' hyperthyroidism diagnosis and then went on to develop ophthalmopathy during follow-up. Total RNA was extracted using Trizol reagent, and RNA quality was assessed on an Agilent 2100 Bioanalyzer. A word on this clonotype: Its cognate antigen has yet to be identified. The sample holds no much larger clone one base away, and base qualities are not on file.

Trimming takes 0 bases from V and 4 bases from J, and the germline ends sit 11 bases apart. The CDR3, from cysteine to phenylalanine, totals 15 residues. The retained sequence is limited to the CDR3, 45 bases, with the frame set at the first base. The germline V gene supplies CDR1 SGDLS and CDR2 YYNGEE. The TCR beta CDR3 regions were amplified from the RNA transcripts. For the first round of RT-PCR on the TCR CDR3, the HTBI primer set was used together with the Qiagen OneStep RT-PCR kit. A second multiplex PCR round built the libraries, followed by size selection and purification. Paired-end sequencing of the libraries was performed with 100 bp reads on an Illumina HiSeq2000. The authors' pipeline ran thus. SOAPnuke was used to process the raw data, removing reads that contained adapters or uncalled bases, had a mean Phred below 15, or lacked an exact match to the constant primer or identifier. COPE v1.2.5 was used to merge high-quality paired reads, and clonotypes were defined as unique nucleotide sequences. Clonotypes were aligned to IMGT TRBV, TRBD and TRBJ reference segments using MiTCR v1.1. Analysis was restricted to V-J combinations with a frequency above 0.0001, which covered about 99% of repertoires. The TCS score was defined as the ratio of F50 (clonal expansion) to E x V (chaos), calculated using BLOSUM62-based TCRdist between CDR3 peptides within each V-J. Welch's t-statistics and random forest reduced approximately 520 V-J features to 10 to 15, which were used in a naive Bayes classifier (R e1071). TCRdb ran its own pipeline on the public reads, namely fastp trimming at Q25 and MiXCR clone calling, and kept in-frame beta chains. Rows merge per CDR3 protein into single entries with the most common DNA and genes. V and J calls and clone size were set by TCRdb, not the authors. This sample is represented by 650,000 to 850,000 distinct CDR3 sequences; roughly 20% of them were singletons. The top ten clones comprise approximately 15% of the sample.

What the study reported, not specific to this receptor: Most expanded thyroid clonotypes (frequency above 0.001) were also found in blood, which suggests that blood repertoires may mirror thyroid immune responses. During validation, the model predicted progression to ophthalmopathy a median of about 6.3 months ahead of onset, with more than 60% sensitivity and 72.22% specificity. Ophthalmopathy was separated from stable hyperthyroidism by a 13 V-J signature model, with 85% to 90% sensitivity and approximately 84% specificity obtained in cross-validation and 80%/75% obtained in testing. Sample size was not statistically predetermined, and investigators were not blinded to group allocation.

The sequence derives from a woman aged 45-60 years with Graves' hyperthyroidism that later progressed to Graves' ophthalmopathy. The sample comprised blood. Here the chain combines TRBV9 and TRBJ2-1, with no confident D gene call. The CDR3 protein sequence reads: CASSVDPELYNEQFF. The DNA reads as follows: TGTGCCAGCAGCGTAGATCCAGAATTATACAATGAGCAGTTCTTC.